Sequencing of this T cell receptor beta chain was carried out in a study of neoadjuvant anti-PD-1 for oral cavity cancer (TCRdb year 2021). In terms of the full investigation: Three to four biweekly doses of nivolumab at 3 mg/kg were mostly administered to patients before curative-intent surgical resection. Patients with complete response, partial response or stable disease by RECIST 1.1 were defined as responders, whereas patients with progression were defined as non-responders. The parent correlative cohort included some 13 patients, with an approximately 32% response rate. A fourth nivolumab dose was given around day 43 to patients without progression, and definitive surgical resection was performed in those patients on days 50-56. Broader findings and caveats from the paper: Higher pretreatment blood Treg/Th17 ratios correlated with both higher pretreatment blood TCRbeta clonality and lower post-treatment tumor TCRbeta clonality. Only a few patients per response group were included in the TCR analyses, and the authors called for validation in larger cohorts. Greater tumor shrinkage was correlated with larger post-treatment sizes of preexisting intratumoral clones, suggesting that expansion of preexisting clones contributed to response.

This clone came up a few times. Its antigen has not been determined. Base qualities are missing; no much larger clone stands one base away. Survey sequencing of tumors used two replicates per sample, and the tumor libraries mostly started from around 4.8 ug of input genomic DNA. The immunoSEQ hsTCRbeta kit was used to prepare TCRbeta libraries, following the manufacturer's instructions. The completed libraries were mixed into a single pool at 3 nM, then sequenced with an Illumina NovaSeq 6000 S4 flow cell. In the source study's methods: The immunoSEQ Analyzer handled quality control and preprocessing of the raw data. The analysis was limited to productive rearrangements, and each clonotype was defined by a unique CDR3 amino acid sequence. Repertoire clonality was estimated as the Gini-Simpson index, computed with the R package tcR. Gini indices were compared with Student's t test, and associations with tumor size change were assessed by Pearson correlation. Held by TCRdb, this immuneACCESS table contains in-frame sequences only and omits some clones. Under half of the omission traces to an unresolved V gene where checked; the cause of the rest is unknown. V and J calls and clone size are copied from that table; D and trimming were computed from the DNA. This sample lists 4,500 to 5,000 clones; roughly 64% were detected once. About 7.8% of the sample lies in the top ten.

Reading the label with the study, this specimen's time point is: before neoadjuvant nivolumab. The patients had newly diagnosed stage II-IVA oral cavity squamous cell carcinoma and had not received any prior systemic or radiation treatment. Everyone in the cohort had locally advanced, HPV-negative oral cavity squamous cell carcinoma. Samples came from a longitudinal correlative study of a single-arm phase II trial of neoadjuvant nivolumab in oral cavity squamous cell carcinoma. Subject-matched pre- and post-treatment PBMCs and tumors from three responders and three non-responders underwent genomic DNA-based TCRbeta sequencing. For tumor tissue, genomic DNA extraction relied on the Maxwell RSC DNA from Tissue kit. This material consisted of tumor tissue, taken before nivolumab (anti-PD-1) treatment. The source is a person aged 40-85 years with oral cavity squamous cell carcinoma.

The DNA sequence is TGTGCCAGCAGTGTTACCGTGACAGTCTATGGCTACACCTTC. This sequence encodes CASSVTVTVYGYTF. The sequence is built from TRBV2 and TRBJ1-2, with TRBD1 perhaps the D gene, on 5 matching bases. The CDR1 and CDR2 encoded by the germline V gene are SNHLY and FYNNEI. The CDR3 sequence holds 14 residues, the cysteine and phenylalanine included. CDR3 DNA is the only sequence kept; it has 42 bases, read in frame from the first base. Trimming takes 4 bases from V and 4 bases from J, and the germline ends sit 13 bases apart. With all but the CDR3 taken from the reference TRBV2 and TRBJ1-2 genes, the full variable domain is: EPEVTQTPSHQVTQMGQEVILRCVPISNHLYFYWYRQILGQKVEFLVSFYNNEISEKSEIFDDQFSVERPDGSNFTLKIRSTKLEDSAMYFCASSVTVTVYGYTFGSGTRLTVV.